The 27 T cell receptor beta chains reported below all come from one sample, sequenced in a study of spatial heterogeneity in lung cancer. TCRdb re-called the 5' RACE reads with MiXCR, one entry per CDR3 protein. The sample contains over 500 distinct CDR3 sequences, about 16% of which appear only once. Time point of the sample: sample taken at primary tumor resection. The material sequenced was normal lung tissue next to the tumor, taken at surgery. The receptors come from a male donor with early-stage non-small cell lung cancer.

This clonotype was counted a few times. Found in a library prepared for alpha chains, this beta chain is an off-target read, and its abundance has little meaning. The CDR3 loop reads CASSRWPTGTGGGTGELFF. CDR3 bases: TGTGCCAGCAGCCGGTGGCCTACCGGGACAGGGGGAGGCACCGGGGAGCTGTTTTTT. The chain employs TRBV7-2 and TRBJ2-2, with 11 bases aligning to TRBD1. V dropped 5 bases and J dropped 4; count of bases not matched to a gene: 15. The CDR3 consists of 19 residues. Germline values: CDR1 SGHTA, CDR2 FQGNSA.

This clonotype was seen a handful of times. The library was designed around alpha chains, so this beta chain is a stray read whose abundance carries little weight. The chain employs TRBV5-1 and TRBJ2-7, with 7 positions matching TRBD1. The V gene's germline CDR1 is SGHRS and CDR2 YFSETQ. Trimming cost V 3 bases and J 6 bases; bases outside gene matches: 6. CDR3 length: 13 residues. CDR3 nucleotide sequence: TGCGCCAGCAGCTCCCCACAGGGGCTCGAGCAGTACTTC. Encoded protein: CASSSPQGLEQYF.

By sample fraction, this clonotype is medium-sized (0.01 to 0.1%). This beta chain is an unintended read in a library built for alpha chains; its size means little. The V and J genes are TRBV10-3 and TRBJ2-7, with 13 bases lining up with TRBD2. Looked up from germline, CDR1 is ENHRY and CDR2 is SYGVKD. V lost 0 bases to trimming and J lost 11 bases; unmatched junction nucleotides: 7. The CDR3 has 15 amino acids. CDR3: CAISESGLAGAGEYF. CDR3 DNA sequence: TGTGCCATCAGTGAGTCCGGACTAGCGGGAGCCGGGGAGTACTTC.

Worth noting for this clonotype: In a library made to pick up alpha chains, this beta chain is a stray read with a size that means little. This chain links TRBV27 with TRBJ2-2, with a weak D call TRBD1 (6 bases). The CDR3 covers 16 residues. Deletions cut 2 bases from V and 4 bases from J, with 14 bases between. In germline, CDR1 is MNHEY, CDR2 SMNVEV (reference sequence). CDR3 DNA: TGTGCCAGCAGTTTAGCAGGGGTGGAGACCACCGGGGAGCTGTTTTTT. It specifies CASSLAGVETTGELFF.

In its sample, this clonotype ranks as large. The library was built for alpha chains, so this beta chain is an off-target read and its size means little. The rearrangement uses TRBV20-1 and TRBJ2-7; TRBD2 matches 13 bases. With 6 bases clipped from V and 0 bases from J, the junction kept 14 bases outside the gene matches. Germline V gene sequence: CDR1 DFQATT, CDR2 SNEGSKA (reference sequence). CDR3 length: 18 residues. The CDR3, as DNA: TGCAGTGCCCCACACCTGACTAGCGGGAGGTCGAGCTCCTACGAGCAGTACTTC. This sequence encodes CSAPHLTSGRSSSYEQYF.

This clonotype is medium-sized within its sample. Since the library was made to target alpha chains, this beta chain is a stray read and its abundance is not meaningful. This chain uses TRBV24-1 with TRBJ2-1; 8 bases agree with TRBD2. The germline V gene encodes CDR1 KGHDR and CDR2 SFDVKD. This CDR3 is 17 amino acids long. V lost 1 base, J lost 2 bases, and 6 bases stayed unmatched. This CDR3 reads CATSDFATGGAYNEQFF. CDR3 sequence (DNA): TGTGCCACCAGTGATTTTGCTACGGGAGGGGCCTACAATGAGCAGTTCTTC.

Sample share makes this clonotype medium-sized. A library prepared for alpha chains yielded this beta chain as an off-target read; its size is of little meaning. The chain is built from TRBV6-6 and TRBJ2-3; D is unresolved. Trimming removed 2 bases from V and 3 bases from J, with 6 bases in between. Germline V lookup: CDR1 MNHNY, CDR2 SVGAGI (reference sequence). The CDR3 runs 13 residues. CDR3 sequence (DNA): TGTGCCAGCAGTTACCTTGGGACAGATACGCAGTATTTT. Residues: CASSYLGTDTQYF.

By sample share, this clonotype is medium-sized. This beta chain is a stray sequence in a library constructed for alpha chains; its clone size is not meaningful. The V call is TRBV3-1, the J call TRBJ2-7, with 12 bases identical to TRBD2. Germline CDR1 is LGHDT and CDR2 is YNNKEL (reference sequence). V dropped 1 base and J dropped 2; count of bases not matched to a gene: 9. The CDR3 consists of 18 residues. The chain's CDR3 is CASSQAQWTSGVTYEQYF. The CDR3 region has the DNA TGTGCCAGCAGCCAAGCTCAATGGACTAGCGGGGTTACCTACGAGCAGTACTTC.

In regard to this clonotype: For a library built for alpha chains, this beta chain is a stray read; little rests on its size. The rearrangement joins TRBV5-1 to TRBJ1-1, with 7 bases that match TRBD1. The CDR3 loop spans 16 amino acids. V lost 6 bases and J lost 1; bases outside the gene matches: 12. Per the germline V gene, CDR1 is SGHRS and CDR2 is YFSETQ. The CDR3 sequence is CASTPNTGTENTEAFF. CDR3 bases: TGCGCCAGCACCCCGAATACTGGGACAGAGAACACTGAAGCTTTCTTT.

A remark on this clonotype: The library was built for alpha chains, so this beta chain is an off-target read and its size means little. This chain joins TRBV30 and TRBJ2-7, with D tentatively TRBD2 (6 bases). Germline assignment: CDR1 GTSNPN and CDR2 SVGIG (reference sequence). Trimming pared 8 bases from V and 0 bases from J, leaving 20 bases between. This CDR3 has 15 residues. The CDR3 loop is CASSLDGSRSYEQYF. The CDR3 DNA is TGTGCCAGCAGTTTAGACGGGAGCCGCTCCTACGAGCAGTACTTC. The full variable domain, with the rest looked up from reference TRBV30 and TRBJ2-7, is SQTIHQWPATLVQPVGSPLSLECTVEGTSNPNLYWYRQAAGRGLQLLFYSVGIGQISSEVPQNLSASRPQDRQFILSSKKLLLSDSGFYLCASSLDGSRSYEQYFGPGTRLTVT.

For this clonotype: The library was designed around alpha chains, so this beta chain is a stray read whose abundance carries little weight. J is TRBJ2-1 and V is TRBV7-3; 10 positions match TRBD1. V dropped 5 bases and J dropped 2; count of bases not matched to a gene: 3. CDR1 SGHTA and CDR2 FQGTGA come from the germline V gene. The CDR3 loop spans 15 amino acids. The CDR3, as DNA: TGTGCCAGCAGCCTAGACAGGGGGCCCTACAATGAGCAGTTCTTC. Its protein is CASSLDRGPYNEQFF.

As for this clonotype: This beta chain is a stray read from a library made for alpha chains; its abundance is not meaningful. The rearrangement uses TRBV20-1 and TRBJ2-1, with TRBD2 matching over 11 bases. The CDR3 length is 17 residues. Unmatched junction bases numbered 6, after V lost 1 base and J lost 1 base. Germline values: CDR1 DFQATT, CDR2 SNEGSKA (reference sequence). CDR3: CSARGTSGFSSYNEQFF. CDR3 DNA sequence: TGCAGTGCTAGAGGGACTAGCGGGTTTTCTTCCTACAATGAGCAGTTCTTC.

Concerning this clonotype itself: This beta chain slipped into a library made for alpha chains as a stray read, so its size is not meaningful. CDR3 in amino acids: CASSAGILDTQYF. CDR3 DNA sequence: TGTGCCAGCAGCGCAGGGATTTTAGATACGCAGTATTTT. The chain combines TRBV7-9 with TRBJ2-3, with D tentatively TRBD1 (5 bases). The germline V gene has CDR1 SEHNR and CDR2 FQNEAQ (reference sequence). Between the trimmed V and J ends, which lost 5 bases and 5 bases, there was a span of 11 bases. The CDR3 covers 13 residues.

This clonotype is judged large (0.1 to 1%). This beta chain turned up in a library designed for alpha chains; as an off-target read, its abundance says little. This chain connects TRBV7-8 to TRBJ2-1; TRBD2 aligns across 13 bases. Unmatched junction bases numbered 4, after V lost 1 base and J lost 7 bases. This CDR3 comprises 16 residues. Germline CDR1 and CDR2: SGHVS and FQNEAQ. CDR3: CASSLGLAGGDNEQFF. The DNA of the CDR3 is TGTGCCAGCAGCTTAGGACTAGCGGGAGGCGATAATGAGCAGTTCTTC.

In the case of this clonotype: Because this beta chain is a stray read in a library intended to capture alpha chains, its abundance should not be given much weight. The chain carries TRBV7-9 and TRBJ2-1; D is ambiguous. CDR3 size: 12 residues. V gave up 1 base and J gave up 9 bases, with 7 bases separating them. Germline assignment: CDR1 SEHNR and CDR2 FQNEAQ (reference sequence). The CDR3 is CASSLDSSEQFF. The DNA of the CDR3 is TGTGCCAGCAGCTTAGATAGCAGTGAGCAGTTCTTC.

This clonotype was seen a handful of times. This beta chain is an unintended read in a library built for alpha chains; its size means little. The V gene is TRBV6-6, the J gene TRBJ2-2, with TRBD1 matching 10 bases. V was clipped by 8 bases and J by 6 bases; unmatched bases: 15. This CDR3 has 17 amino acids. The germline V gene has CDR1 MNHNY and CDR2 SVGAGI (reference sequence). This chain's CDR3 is CASLRDRGFGISGELFF. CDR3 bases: TGTGCCAGCCTCCGGGACAGGGGTTTTGGTATATCCGGGGAGCTGTTTTTT.

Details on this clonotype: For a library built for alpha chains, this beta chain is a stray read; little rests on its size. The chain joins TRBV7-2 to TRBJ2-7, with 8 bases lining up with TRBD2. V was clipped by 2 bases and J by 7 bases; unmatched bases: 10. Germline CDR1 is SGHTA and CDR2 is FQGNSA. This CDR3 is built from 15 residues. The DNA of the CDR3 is TGTGCCAGCAGCTTAACCGGGAGGGCCTCAGTGGAGCAGTACTTC. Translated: CASSLTGRASVEQYF.

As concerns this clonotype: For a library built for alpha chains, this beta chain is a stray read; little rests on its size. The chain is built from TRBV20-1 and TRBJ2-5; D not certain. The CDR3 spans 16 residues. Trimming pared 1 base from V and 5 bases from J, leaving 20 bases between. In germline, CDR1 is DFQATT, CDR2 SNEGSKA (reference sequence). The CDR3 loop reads CSARVHLGDLWETQYF. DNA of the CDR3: TGCAGTGCTAGAGTACACCTTGGGGATCTTTGGGAGACCCAGTACTTC.

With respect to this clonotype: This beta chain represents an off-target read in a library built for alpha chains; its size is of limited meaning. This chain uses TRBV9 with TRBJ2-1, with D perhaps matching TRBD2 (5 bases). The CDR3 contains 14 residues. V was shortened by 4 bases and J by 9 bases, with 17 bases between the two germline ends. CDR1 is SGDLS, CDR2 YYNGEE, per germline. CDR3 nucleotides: TGTGCCAGCAGCCCGAGCTACGGGGATGCTGAGCAGTTCTTC. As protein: CASSPSYGDAEQFF.

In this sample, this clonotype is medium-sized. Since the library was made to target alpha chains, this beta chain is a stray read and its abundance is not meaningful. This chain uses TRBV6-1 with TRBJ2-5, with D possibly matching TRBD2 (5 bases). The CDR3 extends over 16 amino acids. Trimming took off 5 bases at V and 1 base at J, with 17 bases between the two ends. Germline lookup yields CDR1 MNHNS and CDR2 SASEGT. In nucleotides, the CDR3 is TGTGCCAGCAGTAGAGGGCTCCAGGCCACCCAAGAGACCCAGTACTTC. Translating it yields CASSRGLQATQETQYF.

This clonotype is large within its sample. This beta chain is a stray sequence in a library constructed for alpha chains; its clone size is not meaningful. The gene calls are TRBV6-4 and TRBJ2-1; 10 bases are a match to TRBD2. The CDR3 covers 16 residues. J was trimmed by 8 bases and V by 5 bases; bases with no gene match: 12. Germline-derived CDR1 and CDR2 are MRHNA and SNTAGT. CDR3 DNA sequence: TGTGCCAGCAGTCCCTCTCAAGCGGGAGGGCGGTATGAGCAGTTCTTC. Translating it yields CASSPSQAGGRYEQFF.

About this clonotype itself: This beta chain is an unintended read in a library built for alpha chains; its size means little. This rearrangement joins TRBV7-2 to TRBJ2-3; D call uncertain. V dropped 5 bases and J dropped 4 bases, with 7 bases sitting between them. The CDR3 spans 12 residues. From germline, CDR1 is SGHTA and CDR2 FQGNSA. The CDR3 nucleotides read TGTGCCAGCAGCCAAACGGCAGATACGCAGTATTTT. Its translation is CASSQTADTQYF.

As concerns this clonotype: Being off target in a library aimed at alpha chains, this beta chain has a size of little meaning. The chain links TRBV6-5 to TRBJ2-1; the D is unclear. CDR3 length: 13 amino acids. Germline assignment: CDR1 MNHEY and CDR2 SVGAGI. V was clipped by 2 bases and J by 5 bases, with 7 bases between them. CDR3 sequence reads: CASSYAGNNEQFF. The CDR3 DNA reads TGTGCCAGCAGTTACGCTGGCAACAATGAGCAGTTCTTC.

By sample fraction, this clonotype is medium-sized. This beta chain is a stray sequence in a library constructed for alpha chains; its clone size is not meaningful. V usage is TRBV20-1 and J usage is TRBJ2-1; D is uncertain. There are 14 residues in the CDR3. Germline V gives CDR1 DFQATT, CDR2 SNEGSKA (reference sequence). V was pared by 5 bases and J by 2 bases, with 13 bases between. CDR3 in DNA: TGCAGTGCTTTAGCCGACGCCCCCTACAATGAGCAGTTCTTC. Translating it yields CSALADAPYNEQFF.

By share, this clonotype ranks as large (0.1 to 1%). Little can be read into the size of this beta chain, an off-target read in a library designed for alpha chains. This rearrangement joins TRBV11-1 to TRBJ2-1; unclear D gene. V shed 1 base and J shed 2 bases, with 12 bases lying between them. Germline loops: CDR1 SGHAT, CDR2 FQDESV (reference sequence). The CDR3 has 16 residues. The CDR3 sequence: CASSLESGGAYNEQFF. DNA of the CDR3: TGTGCCAGCAGCTTAGAATCTGGCGGAGCCTACAATGAGCAGTTCTTC.

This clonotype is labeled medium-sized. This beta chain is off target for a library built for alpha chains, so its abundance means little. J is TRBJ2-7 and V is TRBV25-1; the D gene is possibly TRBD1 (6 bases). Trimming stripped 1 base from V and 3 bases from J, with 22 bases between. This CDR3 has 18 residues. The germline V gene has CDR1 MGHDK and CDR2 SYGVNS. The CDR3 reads CASSESFRSRTGYYEQYF. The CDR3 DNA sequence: TGTGCCAGCAGTGAATCTTTTCGATCAAGAACAGGGTACTACGAGCAGTACTTC.

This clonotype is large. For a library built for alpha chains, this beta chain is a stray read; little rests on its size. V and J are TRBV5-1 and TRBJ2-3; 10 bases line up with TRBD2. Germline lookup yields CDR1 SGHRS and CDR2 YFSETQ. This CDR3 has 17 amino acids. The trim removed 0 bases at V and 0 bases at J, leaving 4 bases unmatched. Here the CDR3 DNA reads TGCGCCAGCAGCTTGGGGACTAGCGGACCTAGCACAGATACGCAGTATTTT. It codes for CASSLGTSGPSTDTQYF.